The rows below give T cell receptor beta chains drawn from one sample of a study of shared clonotypes between healthy human individuals. Profiling relied on immunoSEQ multiplex PCR, and the TCRdb table lists in-frame clones only, not all of them. The sample contains fewer than 500,000 clones, 75% to 80% of which appear only once. Sequenced sample: PBMCs. Receptors originate from a middle-aged woman in good health. Some clones in this sample may be carry-over from other donors' samples. Both conserved end residues are part of each CDR3. The order of the fields is D gene, clone size, J gene, CDR3 length, V gene, CDR3 protein. The D gene is left open where the match is weak. For some rows the clone size is stated as once, few or many, or as a class when expanded; others skip it.

d_gene: TRBD1; abundance: few; j_gene: TRBJ2-4; len: 16; v_gene: TRBV18; CDR3aa: CASSQPGQGAIGIQYF
d_gene: TRBD1; abundance: -; j_gene: TRBJ2-1; len: 15; v_gene: TRBV11-3; CDR3aa: CASSLGDRTTNEQFF
d_gene: -; abundance: -; j_gene: TRBJ1-3; len: 16; v_gene: TRBV2; CDR3aa: CASRKTGSSSGNTIYF
d_gene: -; abundance: -; j_gene: TRBJ1-2; len: 12; v_gene: TRBV28; CDR3aa: CASRGGGGGYTF
d_gene: TRBD2; abundance: -; j_gene: TRBJ2-1; len: 18; v_gene: TRBV7-9; CDR3aa: CASSPRLLGRVEGNEQFF
d_gene: TRBD2; abundance: -; j_gene: TRBJ2-5; len: 15; v_gene: TRBV10-1; CDR3aa: CASSDLTSGRGTQYF
d_gene: -; abundance: -; j_gene: TRBJ1-4; len: 12; v_gene: TRBV28; CDR3aa: CASNEGTEKLFF
d_gene: TRBD1; abundance: -; j_gene: TRBJ1-2; len: 14; v_gene: TRBV28; CDR3aa: CASSLSQGEGGYTF
d_gene: TRBD1; abundance: many; j_gene: TRBJ2-7; len: 13; v_gene: TRBV9; CDR3aa: CASSVNRGSEQYF
d_gene: -; abundance: -; j_gene: TRBJ2-1; len: 18; v_gene: TRBV10-3; CDR3aa: CAISESMVRDRAYNEQFF
d_gene: TRBD2; abundance: -; j_gene: TRBJ2-7; len: 14; v_gene: TRBV30; CDR3aa: CAWSATSGAYEQYF
d_gene: TRBD2; abundance: -; j_gene: TRBJ2-2; len: 18; v_gene: TRBV4-1; CDR3aa: CASSQDPSVAGGSGELFF
d_gene: -; abundance: few; j_gene: TRBJ2-2; len: 14; v_gene: TRBV9; CDR3aa: CASSVVSGTGELFF
d_gene: -; abundance: -; j_gene: TRBJ2-5; len: 13; v_gene: TRBV29-1; CDR3aa: CSVDRGRGETQYF
d_gene: -; abundance: -; j_gene: TRBJ1-3; len: 15; v_gene: TRBV19; CDR3aa: CASSKTRQAGNTIYF
d_gene: -; abundance: -; j_gene: TRBJ2-5; len: 16; v_gene: TRBV5-4; CDR3aa: CASSLLGVETQETQYF
d_gene: -; abundance: -; j_gene: TRBJ2-7; len: 14; v_gene: TRBV21-1; CDR3aa: CASSTGDYPYEQYF
d_gene: -; abundance: -; j_gene: TRBJ2-7; len: 15; v_gene: TRBV5-1; CDR3aa: CASRPQGSSSYEQYF
d_gene: -; abundance: -; j_gene: TRBJ1-5; len: 15; v_gene: TRBV4-1; CDR3aa: CASSQEARLRQPQHF
d_gene: TRBD1; abundance: -; j_gene: TRBJ1-5; len: 15; v_gene: TRBV6-4; CDR3aa: CASSDPGQGEQPQHF
d_gene: -; abundance: -; j_gene: TRBJ2-7; len: 15; v_gene: TRBV4-1; CDR3aa: CASSHPGRDPYEQYF
d_gene: TRBD2; abundance: -; j_gene: TRBJ2-3; len: 19; v_gene: TRBV5-4; CDR3aa: CASSRIPGTSGKSTDTQYF
d_gene: TRBD1; abundance: -; j_gene: TRBJ2-2; len: 16; v_gene: TRBV9; CDR3aa: CASSPTGGEGTGELFF
d_gene: TRBD2; abundance: -; j_gene: TRBJ2-2; len: 17; v_gene: TRBV19; CDR3aa: CASSIPRLAGKAGELFF
d_gene: -; abundance: -; j_gene: TRBJ2-7; len: 16; v_gene: TRBV5-4; CDR3aa: CASSLGGGASSYEQYF
d_gene: -; abundance: -; j_gene: TRBJ2-3; len: 16; v_gene: TRBV5-6; CDR3aa: CASSRYSLVGTDTQYF
d_gene: -; abundance: -; j_gene: TRBJ1-3; len: 13; v_gene: TRBV6-6; CDR3aa: CASSYSSGNTIYF
d_gene: TRBD2; abundance: -; j_gene: TRBJ2-1; len: 19; v_gene: TRBV10-3; CDR3aa: CAISTTPGLAGGSYNEQFF
d_gene: -; abundance: -; j_gene: TRBJ2-1; len: 13; v_gene: TRBV7-8; CDR3aa: CASSADRHNEQFF
d_gene: -; abundance: -; j_gene: TRBJ1-1; len: 14; v_gene: TRBV7-3; CDR3aa: CASSEQGTNTEAFF
d_gene: -; abundance: -; j_gene: TRBJ1-5; len: 16; v_gene: TRBV5-8; CDR3aa: CASPQGAGYSNQPQHF
d_gene: -; abundance: -; j_gene: TRBJ1-6; len: 14; v_gene: TRBV30; CDR3aa: CASTAGNQGSPLHF
d_gene: -; abundance: -; j_gene: TRBJ2-5; len: 12; v_gene: TRBV10-3; CDR3aa: CAIGGVQETQYF
d_gene: -; abundance: once; j_gene: TRBJ2-1; len: 15; v_gene: TRBV28; CDR3aa: CASSLSGNSHNEQFF
d_gene: TRBD1; abundance: once; j_gene: TRBJ2-4; len: 15; v_gene: TRBV28; CDR3aa: CASRGQQVAKNIQYF
d_gene: -; abundance: once; j_gene: TRBJ2-5; len: 14; v_gene: TRBV28; CDR3aa: CASSTRTAQETQYF
d_gene: -; abundance: -; j_gene: TRBJ2-3; len: 16; v_gene: TRBV5-1; CDR3aa: CASSLESQTSTDTQYF
d_gene: TRBD1; abundance: -; j_gene: TRBJ2-7; len: 14; v_gene: TRBV6-5; CDR3aa: CASSFGQGSGEQYF
d_gene: TRBD2; abundance: -; j_gene: TRBJ2-1; len: 15; v_gene: TRBV15; CDR3aa: CATNWGSGTYNEQFF
d_gene: -; abundance: -; j_gene: TRBJ2-1; len: 13; v_gene: TRBV19; CDR3aa: CASSITRGNEQFF
d_gene: -; abundance: -; j_gene: TRBJ2-1; len: 14; v_gene: TRBV2; CDR3aa: CASTDEISYNEQFF
d_gene: -; abundance: few; j_gene: TRBJ1-5; len: 14; v_gene: TRBV27; CDR3aa: CASSPGYGNQPQHF
d_gene: -; abundance: -; j_gene: TRBJ2-5; len: 14; v_gene: TRBV2; CDR3aa: CASNKGGIQETQYF
d_gene: TRBD1; abundance: -; j_gene: TRBJ2-1; len: 13; v_gene: TRBV11-2; CDR3aa: CASSQDRLNEQFF
d_gene: -; abundance: -; j_gene: TRBJ2-2; len: 16; v_gene: TRBV18; CDR3aa: CASSPPSRGTPGELFF
d_gene: TRBD2; abundance: -; j_gene: TRBJ2-5; len: 18; v_gene: TRBV10-1; CDR3aa: CASSATSGLAGLQETQYF
d_gene: -; abundance: -; j_gene: TRBJ1-2; len: 14; v_gene: TRBV5-1; CDR3aa: CASSLGDTSYGYTF
d_gene: TRBD2; abundance: -; j_gene: TRBJ2-5; len: 16; v_gene: TRBV2; CDR3aa: CASSESRASGRETQYF